The clone carrying this T cell receptor (beta chain) has just one count. The data derive from a study of cytomegalovirus exposure and HLA in healthy donors. Trimming removed 3 bases from V and 4 bases from J, with 7 bases in between. The CDR3 loop spans 13 amino acids. Germline CDR1 reads LNHDA; CDR2 reads SQIVND (reference sequence). In the PCR, 60 Vbeta and 13 Jbeta primers were used. Only in-frame clones appear in the TCRdb table, and some are missing; sequencing was by immunoSEQ multiplex PCR. The table records 85,000 to 130,000 clones, roughly four fifths of them present only once. The rearrangement links TRBV19 to TRBJ1-5, with D uncertain. What was sequenced was PBMCs. The clonotype comes from a man aged 45-60 years in good health and CMV-seronegative. The CDR3 loop is CASSMTGNQPQHF. For the CDR3, the DNA is TGTGCCAGTAGTATGACCGGGAATCAGCCCCAGCATTTT.